This T cell receptor beta chain was sequenced for a study of blood T cell repertoires in COVID-19. Study context: COVID-19 samples, acute and convalescent, were from the United States, Italy and Spain. PBMCs, B-cell-depleted T cells, or T cells were the source of the cDNA or gDNA that made up the material.

The table came from immunoSEQ multiplex PCR; TCRdb's copy has only in-frame clones and leaves some out. The sample holds 190,000 or so clones, around 87% seen once. CDR1 and CDR2 (germline): SGHTA, FQGNSA. V was trimmed by 1 base and J by 5 bases, leaving 15 bases between them. The CDR3 runs 16 residues. Specimen: peripheral blood. The chain joins TRBV7-2 to TRBJ1-5, with D possibly being TRBD1 (6 bases). The TCR was taken from a man aged 40-49 years with active or convalescent COVID-19. The CDR3 protein is CASSLGADREDQPQHF. The CDR3 coding sequence is TGTGCCAGCAGCTTAGGGGCGGACAGAGAGGATCAGCCCCAGCATTTT. Combining the CDR3 with reference TRBV7-2 and TRBJ1-5 gives the whole variable domain GAGVSQSPSNKVTEKGKDVELRCDPISGHTALYWYRQSLGQGLEFLIYFQGNSAPDKSGLPSDRFSAERTGGSVSTLTIQRTQQEDSAVYLCASSLGADREDQPQHFGDGTRLSIL.